These 13 T cell receptor beta chains originate from one sample sequenced in a study of response to subunit inactivated influenza vaccine. TCRdb processed the RT-PCR reads anew with MiXCR; each CDR3 protein has one entry. The table lists about 830,000 distinct CDR3 sequences, roughly 18% of them singletons. This specimen was PBMCs from blood, taken around 5 days after vaccination. The receptors here all came from a man aged 45 to 65 who received an inactivated influenza vaccine.

In this sample, this clonotype turned up many times. The chain joins TRBV10-3 to TRBJ2-1; D may be TRBD1 or TRBD2 (5 bases each). CDR3 length equals 17 residues. V was clipped by 8 bases and J by 1 base, with 21 bases between them. Germline V CDR1 and CDR2: ENHRY, SYGVKD. CDR3 loop: CAISSLGRGESYNEQFF. Here the CDR3 DNA reads TGTGCCATCTCATCGCTGGGCCGGGGCGAGTCCTACAATGAGCAGTTCTTC.

The chain combines TRBV20-1 with TRBJ2-3, with 10 positions matching TRBD2. The CDR3 is made up of 15 amino acids. Losses at the gene ends were 5 bases for V and 1 base for J; bases not matched to a gene: 6. Germline loops: CDR1 DFQATT, CDR2 SNEGSKA (reference sequence). CDR3 DNA: TGCAGTGCTCTGAGCGGGAGGGCCGGCACAGATACGCAGTATTTT. The encoded protein is CSALSGRAGTDTQYF.

This rearrangement joins TRBV5-1 to TRBJ2-2, with 9 bases fitting TRBD1. Germline CDR1 is SGHRS and CDR2 is YFSETQ. The V segment lost 4 bases and the J segment 1 base; nucleotides outside the gene matches: 5. This CDR3 spans 16 amino acids. The CDR3 DNA reads TGCGCCAGCAGCAAAAGGGACAGGGTGAACACCGGGGAGCTGTTTTTT. This gives the protein CASSKRDRVNTGELFF. The full variable domain, with the rest looked up from reference TRBV5-1 and TRBJ2-2, is KAGVTQTPRYLIKTRGQQVTLSCSPISGHRSVSWYQQTPGQGLQFLFEYFSETQRNKGNFPGRFSGRQFSNSRSEMNVSTLELGDSALYLCASSKRDRVNTGELFFGEGSRLTVL.

Only a few counts were recorded for this clonotype. This chain connects TRBV6-5 to TRBJ1-6, with TRBD1 identical over 10 bases. The J segment lost 7 bases and the V segment lost 2 bases, leaving 5 bases of the junction unmatched. Germline CDR1 and CDR2: MNHEY and SVGAGI. This CDR3 has 16 amino acids. DNA of the CDR3: TGTGCCAGCAGTTACGTCCGGACAGGGGGGAATTCACCCCTCCACTTT. Translation: CASSYVRTGGNSPLHF.

Only a few counts were recorded for this clonotype. CDR3 sequence: CASSSELVTDNEQFF. CDR3 DNA: TGTGCCAGCAGCTCGGAACTAGTGACGGACAATGAGCAGTTCTTC. The rearrangement links TRBV7-9 to TRBJ2-1; D possibly corresponds to TRBD2 (5 bases). There are 15 residues in the CDR3. The germline gives CDR1 SEHNR, CDR2 FQNEAQ (reference sequence). V lost 4 bases, J lost 5 bases, and 15 bases lay in between.

The CDR3: CASSWPNTGELFF. For the CDR3, the DNA is TGTGCCAGCAGTTGGCCTAACACCGGGGAGCTGTTTTTT. The genes are TRBV7-9 and TRBJ2-2; unclear D gene. This CDR3 has 13 amino acids. V was cut by 6 bases and J by 2 bases, with 7 bases left in between. In germline, CDR1 is SEHNR, CDR2 FQNEAQ (reference sequence).

The J gene is TRBJ2-7, the V gene TRBV7-9; no reliable D call. In germline, CDR1 is SEHNR, CDR2 FQNEAQ (reference sequence). Trimming pared 0 bases from V and 3 bases from J, leaving 12 bases between. This CDR3 spans 15 amino acids. Written as DNA, the CDR3 is TGTGCCAGCAGCTTAGCCGGTGCACCATACTACGAGCAGTACTTC. Amino acids: CASSLAGAPYYEQYF.

The V gene is TRBV12-3 or TRBV12-4, the J gene TRBJ2-7; weak D call: TRBD1 (5 bases). The germline V and J ends were trimmed by 6 bases and 5 bases, with 11 bases remaining between them. The CDR3 runs 12 residues. CDR3 loop: CASRGLRDEQYF. The CDR3 nucleotides read TGTGCCAGCAGGGGGCTAAGGGACGAGCAGTACTTC.

The chain combines TRBV2 with TRBJ2-3; D not resolved. CDR3 size: 14 residues. In germline, CDR1 is SNHLY, CDR2 FYNNEI. With 4 bases removed from V and 6 bases from J, the gap between germline ends came to 14 bases. The CDR3 sequence: CASSVVSQRDTQYF. CDR3 DNA sequence: TGTGCCAGCAGTGTAGTCAGCCAGAGGGATACGCAGTATTTT.

This clonotype was seen a handful of times. The V and J genes are TRBV25-1 and TRBJ1-1, with a possible D match to TRBD1 (5 bases). CDR1 is MGHDK, CDR2 SYGVNS, per germline. The length of the CDR3 is 13 residues. The V gene lost 1 base and the J gene lost 8 bases, with 11 bases spanning the gap. DNA for the CDR3: TGTGCCAGCAGTGAATTGGTGGGGACCGAAGCTTTCTTT. Protein sequence: CASSELVGTEAFF.

The chain is built from TRBV4-3 and TRBJ1-6, with 8 positions matching TRBD1. The CDR3 is made up of 15 amino acids. CDR1 and CDR2 from the germline V gene are LGHNA and YSLEER. The V segment lost 4 bases and the J segment 9 bases; nucleotides outside the gene matches: 8. Written as DNA, the CDR3 is TGCGCCAGCAGCCGCTGGACAGGGAAGGGTTCACCCCTCCACTTT. Translation: CASSRWTGKGSPLHF.

This clonotype was counted only a few times. V usage is TRBV10-2 and J usage is TRBJ2-5; a possible D gene is TRBD1 (6 bases). Trimming stripped 2 bases from V and 4 bases from J, with 8 bases between. This CDR3 has 13 amino acids. Germline V gene sequence: CDR1 WSHSY, CDR2 SAAADI. The CDR3 DNA follows: TGCGCCAGCAGTGAGGGCAGGGGAGAGACCCAGTACTTC. Its translation: CASSEGRGETQYF.

This sequence joins TRBV5-8 and TRBJ2-2; TRBD2 might be the D (5 bases). The CDR3 runs to 16 residues. Trimming cost V 3 bases and J 3 bases, with 15 bases left between them. Germline assignment: CDR1 SGHTS and CDR2 YDEGEE. Here the CDR3 reads CASSSRARGYTGELFF. CDR3 coding DNA: TGTGCCAGCAGCTCCCGCGCTAGAGGGTACACCGGGGAGCTGTTTTTT. The variable domain in full, completed from reference TRBV5-8 and TRBJ2-2, reads EAGVTQSPTHLIKTRGQQATLRCSPISGHTSVYWYQQALGLGLQFLLWYDEGEERNRGNFPPRFSGRQFPNYSSELNVNALELEDSALYLCASSSRARGYTGELFFGEGSRLTVL.